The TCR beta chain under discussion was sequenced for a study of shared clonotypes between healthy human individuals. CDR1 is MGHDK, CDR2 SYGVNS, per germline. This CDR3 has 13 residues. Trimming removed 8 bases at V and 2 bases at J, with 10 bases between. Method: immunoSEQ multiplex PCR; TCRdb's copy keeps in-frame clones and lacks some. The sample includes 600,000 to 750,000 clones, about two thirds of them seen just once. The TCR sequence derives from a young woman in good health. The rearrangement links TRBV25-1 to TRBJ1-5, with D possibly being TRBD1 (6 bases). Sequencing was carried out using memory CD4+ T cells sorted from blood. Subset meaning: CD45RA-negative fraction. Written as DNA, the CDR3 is TGTGCCAGCCAGGGGTTGGGCAATCAGCCCCAGCATTTT. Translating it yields CASQGLGNQPQHF. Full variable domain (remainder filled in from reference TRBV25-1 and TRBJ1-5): EADIYQTPRYLVIGTGKKITLECSQTMGHDKMYWYQQDPGMELHLIHYSYGVNSTEKGDLSSESTVSRIRTEHFPLTLESARPSHTSQYLCASQGLGNQPQHFGDGTRLSIL.